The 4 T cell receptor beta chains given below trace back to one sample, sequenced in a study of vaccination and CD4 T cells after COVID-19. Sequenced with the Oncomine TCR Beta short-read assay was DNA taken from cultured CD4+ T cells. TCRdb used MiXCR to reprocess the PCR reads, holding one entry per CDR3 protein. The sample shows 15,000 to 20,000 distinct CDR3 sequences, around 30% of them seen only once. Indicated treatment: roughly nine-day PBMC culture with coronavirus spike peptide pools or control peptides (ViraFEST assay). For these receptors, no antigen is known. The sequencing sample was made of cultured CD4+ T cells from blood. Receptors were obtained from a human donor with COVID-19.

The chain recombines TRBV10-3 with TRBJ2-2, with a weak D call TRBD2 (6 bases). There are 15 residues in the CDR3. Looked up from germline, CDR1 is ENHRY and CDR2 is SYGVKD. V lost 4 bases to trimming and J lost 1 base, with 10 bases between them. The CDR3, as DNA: TGTGCCATCAGTGGTGGACTACTGAACACCGGGGAGCTGTTTTTT. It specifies CAISGGLLNTGELFF.

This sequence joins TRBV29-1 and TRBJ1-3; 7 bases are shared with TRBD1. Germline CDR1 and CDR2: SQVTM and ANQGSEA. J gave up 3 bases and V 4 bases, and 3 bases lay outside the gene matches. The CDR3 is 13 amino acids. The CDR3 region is CSVVWDSGNTIYF. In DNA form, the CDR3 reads TGCAGCGTTGTGTGGGACAGTGGAAACACCATATATTTT.

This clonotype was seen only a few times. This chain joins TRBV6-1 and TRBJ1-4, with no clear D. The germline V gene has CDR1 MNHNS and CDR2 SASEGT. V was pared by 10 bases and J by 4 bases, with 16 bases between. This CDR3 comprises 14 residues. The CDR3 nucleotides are TGTGCCACTACCCCCCGGCAGATTAATGAAAAACTGTTTTTT. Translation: CATTPRQINEKLFF.

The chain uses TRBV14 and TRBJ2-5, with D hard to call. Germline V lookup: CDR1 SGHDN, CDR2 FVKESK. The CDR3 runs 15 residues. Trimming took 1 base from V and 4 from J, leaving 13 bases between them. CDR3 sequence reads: CASSQVSANRETQYF. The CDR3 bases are TGTGCCAGCAGCCAAGTTTCGGCGAATCGAGAGACCCAGTACTTC.